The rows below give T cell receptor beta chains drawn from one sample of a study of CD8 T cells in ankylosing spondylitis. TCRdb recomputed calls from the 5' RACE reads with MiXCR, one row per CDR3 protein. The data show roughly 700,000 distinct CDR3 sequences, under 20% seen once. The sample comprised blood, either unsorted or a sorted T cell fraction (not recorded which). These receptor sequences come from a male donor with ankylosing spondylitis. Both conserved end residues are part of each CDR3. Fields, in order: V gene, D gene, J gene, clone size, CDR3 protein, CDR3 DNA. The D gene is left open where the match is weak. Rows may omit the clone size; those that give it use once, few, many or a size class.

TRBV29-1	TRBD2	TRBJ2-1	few	CSVEATLAGKNEQFF	TGCAGCGTTGAAGCAACTCTAGCGGGAAAGAATGAGCAGTTCTTC
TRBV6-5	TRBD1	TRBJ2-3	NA	CASSSGQGRTDTQYF	TGTGCCAGCAGTTCGGGACAGGGGCGCACAGATACGCAGTATTTT
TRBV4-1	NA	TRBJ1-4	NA	CASSDEGGRGEKLFF	TGCGCCAGCAGCGACGAAGGGGGGCGGGGTGAAAAACTGTTTTTT
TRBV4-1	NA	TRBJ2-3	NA	CASSQESRRAQYF	TGCGCCAGCAGCCAGGAGTCCCGCCGGGCGCAGTATTTT
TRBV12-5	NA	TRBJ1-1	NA	CASGQEGGLMNTEAFF	TGTGCTAGTGGACAAGAAGGGGGGCTCATGAACACTGAAGCTTTCTTT
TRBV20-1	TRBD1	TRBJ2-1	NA	CSASWGQGANNEQFF	TGCAGTGCTAGTTGGGGACAGGGAGCCAACAATGAGCAGTTCTTC
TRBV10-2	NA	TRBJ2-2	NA	CASGGDANTGELFF	TGCGCCAGCGGGGGAGACGCGAACACCGGGGAGCTGTTTTTT
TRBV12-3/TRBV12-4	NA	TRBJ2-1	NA	CASSSQGSYNEQFF	TGTGCCAGCAGTTCCCAGGGGTCCTACAATGAGCAGTTCTTC
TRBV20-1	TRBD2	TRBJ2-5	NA	CSARGTSGRAVSETQYF	TGCAGTGCTAGAGGGACTAGCGGGAGGGCCGTCTCGGAGACCCAGTACTTC
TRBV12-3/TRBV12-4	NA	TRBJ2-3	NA	CASSFASSGTDTQYF	TGTGCCAGCAGTTTCGCGAGTTCGGGCACAGATACGCAGTATTTT
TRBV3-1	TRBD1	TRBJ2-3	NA	CASSNRGRGTDTQYF	TGTGCCAGCAGTAACAGGGGGCGGGGAACAGATACGCAGTATTTT
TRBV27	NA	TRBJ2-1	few	CASRDGGIAYNEQFF	TGTGCCAGCAGAGACGGCGGGATCGCGTACAATGAGCAGTTCTTC
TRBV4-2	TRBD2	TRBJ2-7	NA	CASSQGTSDSYEQYF	TGTGCCAGCAGCCAAGGGACTAGCGACTCCTACGAGCAGTACTTC
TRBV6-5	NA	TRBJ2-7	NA	CASSLLSSSYEQYF	TGTGCCAGCAGTTTATTATCGAGCTCCTACGAGCAGTACTTC
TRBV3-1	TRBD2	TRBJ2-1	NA	CASSHHPGTSVPDKQFF	TGTGCCAGCAGCCATCATCCCGGGACTAGCGTACCAGATAAACAGTTCTTC
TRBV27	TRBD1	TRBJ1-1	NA	CASSWGQGANTEAFF	TGTGCCAGCAGTTGGGGACAGGGCGCGAACACTGAAGCTTTCTTT
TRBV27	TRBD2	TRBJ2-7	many	CASRRVGRGDYEQYF	TGTGCCAGCAGGCGTGTGGGGCGGGGGGATTACGAGCAGTACTTC
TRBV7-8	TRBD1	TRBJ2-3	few	CASSLGVPGTEQTDTQYF	TGTGCCAGCAGCTTAGGGGTCCCCGGGACAGAACAAACAGATACGCAGTATTTT
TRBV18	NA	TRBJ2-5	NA	CASSNGGETQYF	TGTGCCAGCTCTAACGGAGGGGAGACCCAGTACTTC
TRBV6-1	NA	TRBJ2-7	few	CASSEIVEQYF	TGTGCCAGCAGTGAAATCGTCGAGCAGTACTTC
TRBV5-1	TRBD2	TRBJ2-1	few	CASSQLAGGPFGSYNEQFF	TGCGCCAGCAGCCAACTAGCGGGAGGGCCTTTTGGTTCCTACAATGAGCAGTTCTTC
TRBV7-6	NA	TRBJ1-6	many	CASSLAGAYNSPLHF	TGTGCCAGCAGCTTAGCGGGGGCCTATAATTCACCCCTCCACTTT
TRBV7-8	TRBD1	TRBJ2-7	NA	CASSPYSGTGGNEQYF	TGTGCCAGCAGCCCCTATTCCGGGACAGGGGGTAACGAGCAGTACTTC
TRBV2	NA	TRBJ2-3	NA	CASSEGQSTDTQYF	TGTGCCAGCAGTGAAGGACAGAGCACAGATACGCAGTATTTT
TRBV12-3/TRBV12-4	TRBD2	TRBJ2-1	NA	CASSARTSGPYNEQFF	TGTGCCAGCAGTGCACGGACTAGCGGCCCCTACAATGAGCAGTTCTTC
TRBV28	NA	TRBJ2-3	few	CASSTITPGLQPLSTDTQYF	TGTGCCAGCAGTACTATTACTCCTGGACTACAACCATTAAGCACAGATACGCAGTATTTT
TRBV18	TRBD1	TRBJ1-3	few	CASSPLQGQTSGNTIYF	TGTGCCAGCTCACCACTACAGGGGCAGACATCTGGAAACACCATATATTTT
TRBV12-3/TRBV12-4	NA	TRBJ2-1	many	CASSLGVEQFF	TGTGCCAGCAGTTTGGGTGTAGAGCAGTTCTTC
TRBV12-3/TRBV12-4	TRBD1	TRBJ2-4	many	CASSLQGAVAKNIQYF	TGTGCCAGCAGTTTACAGGGGGCAGTGGCCAAAAACATTCAGTACTTC
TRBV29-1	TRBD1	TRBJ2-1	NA	CSARQGDLYNEQFF	TGCAGCGCCCGACAGGGAGACCTCTACAATGAGCAGTTCTTC
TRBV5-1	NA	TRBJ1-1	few	CASSLSTYMNTEAFF	TGCGCCAGCAGCTTATCAACCTACATGAACACTGAAGCTTTCTTT
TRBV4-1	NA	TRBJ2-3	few	CASSQARGGLADTQYF	TGCGCCAGCAGCCAAGCCCGAGGGGGTCTCGCAGATACGCAGTATTTT
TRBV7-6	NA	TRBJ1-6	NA	CASSLDSYNSPLHF	TGTGCCAGCAGCTTAGACAGTTATAATTCACCCCTCCACTTT
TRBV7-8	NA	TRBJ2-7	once	CASSLAGGRIDEQYF	TGTGCCAGCAGCTTAGCGGGGGGGCGTATTGACGAGCAGTACTTC
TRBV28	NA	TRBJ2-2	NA	CASSWWGESGSGELFF	TGTGCCAGCAGTTGGTGGGGAGAGTCAGGGTCCGGGGAGCTGTTTTTT
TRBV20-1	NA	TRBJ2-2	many	CSAPGDTGELFF	TGCAGTGCCCCGGGGGACACCGGGGAGCTGTTTTTT
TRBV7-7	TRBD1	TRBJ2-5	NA	CASSATGNQETQYF	TGTGCTAGCAGCGCGACAGGGAACCAAGAGACCCAGTACTTC
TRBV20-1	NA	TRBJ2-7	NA	CSASTAESYEQYF	TGCAGTGCTAGTACAGCGGAGTCCTACGAGCAGTACTTC
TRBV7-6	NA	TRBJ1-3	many	CASSSGVSGNTIYF	TGTGCCAGCAGCTCGGGTGTCTCTGGAAACACCATATATTTT
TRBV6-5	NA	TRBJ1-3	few	CASSSDTSSGNTIYF	TGTGCCAGCAGTTCAGACACTAGCTCTGGAAACACCATATATTTT
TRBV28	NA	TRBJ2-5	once	CASSEPGHSRETQYF	TGTGCCAGCAGTGAACCGGGACATTCGAGGGAGACCCAGTACTTC
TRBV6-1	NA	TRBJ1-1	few	CASTRGGPDTEAFF	TGTGCCAGCACCCGGGGAGGGCCGGACACTGAAGCTTTCTTT
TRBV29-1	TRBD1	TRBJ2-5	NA	CSVQDRQAGTQYF	TGCAGCGTCCAGGACAGGCAGGCGGGGACCCAGTACTTC
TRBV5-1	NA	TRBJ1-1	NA	CASNLEAGTGTEAFF	TGCGCCAGCAACTTGGAAGCCGGGACTGGGACTGAAGCTTTCTTT
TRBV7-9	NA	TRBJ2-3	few	CASSLELSAGGTDTQYF	TGTGCCAGCAGCTTAGAACTCAGCGCTGGCGGCACAGATACGCAGTATTTT
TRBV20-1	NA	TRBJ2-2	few	CSAAGTFPPTGELFF	TGCAGTGCGGCCGGGACCTTCCCCCCCACCGGGGAGCTGTTTTTT
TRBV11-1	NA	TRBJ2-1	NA	CASSPGRGYNEQFF	TGTGCCAGCAGCCCGGGACGGGGATACAATGAGCAGTTCTTC
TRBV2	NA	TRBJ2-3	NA	CASSTGYSDTQYF	TGTGCCAGCAGTACGGGGTACTCGGATACGCAGTATTTT
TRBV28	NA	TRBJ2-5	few	CASSTPGTKTQYF	TGTGCCAGCAGCACCCCGGGGACGAAGACCCAGTACTTC
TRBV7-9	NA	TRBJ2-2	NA	CASSLELGRTGELFF	TGTGCCAGCAGCTTAGAACTCGGGCGAACCGGGGAGCTGTTTTTT
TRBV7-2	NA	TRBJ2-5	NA	CASRTGTAQETQYF	TGTGCCAGCAGGACCGGGACGGCCCAAGAGACCCAGTACTTC
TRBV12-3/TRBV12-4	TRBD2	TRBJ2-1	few	CASSLSSGRIYNEQFF	TGTGCCAGCAGTTTATCTAGCGGGAGGATCTACAATGAGCAGTTCTTC
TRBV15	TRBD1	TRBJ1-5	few	CATSRAREGGTEPQHF	TGTGCCACCAGCAGAGCACGAGAAGGGGGCACTGAGCCCCAGCATTTT
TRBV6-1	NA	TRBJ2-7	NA	CASIQYYEQYF	TGTGCCAGCATTCAGTATTACGAGCAGTACTTC